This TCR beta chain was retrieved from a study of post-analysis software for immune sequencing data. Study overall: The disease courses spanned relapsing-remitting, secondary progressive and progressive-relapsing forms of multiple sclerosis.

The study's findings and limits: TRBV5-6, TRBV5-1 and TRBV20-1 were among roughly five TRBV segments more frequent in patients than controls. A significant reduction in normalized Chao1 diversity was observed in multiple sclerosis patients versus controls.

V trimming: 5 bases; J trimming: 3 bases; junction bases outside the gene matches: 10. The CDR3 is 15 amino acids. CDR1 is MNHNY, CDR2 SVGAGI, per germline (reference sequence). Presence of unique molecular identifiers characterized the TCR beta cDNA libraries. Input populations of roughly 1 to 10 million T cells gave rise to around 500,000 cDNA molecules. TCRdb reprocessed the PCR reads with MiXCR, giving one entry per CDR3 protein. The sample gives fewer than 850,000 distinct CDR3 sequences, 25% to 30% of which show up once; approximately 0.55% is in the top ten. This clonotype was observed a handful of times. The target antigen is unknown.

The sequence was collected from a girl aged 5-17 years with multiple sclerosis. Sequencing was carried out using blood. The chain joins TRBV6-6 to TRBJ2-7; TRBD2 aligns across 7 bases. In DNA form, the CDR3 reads TGTGCCAGCAGTCCCAGGATAGGGAGGGGCTACGAGCAGTACTTC. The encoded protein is CASSPRIGRGYEQYF.